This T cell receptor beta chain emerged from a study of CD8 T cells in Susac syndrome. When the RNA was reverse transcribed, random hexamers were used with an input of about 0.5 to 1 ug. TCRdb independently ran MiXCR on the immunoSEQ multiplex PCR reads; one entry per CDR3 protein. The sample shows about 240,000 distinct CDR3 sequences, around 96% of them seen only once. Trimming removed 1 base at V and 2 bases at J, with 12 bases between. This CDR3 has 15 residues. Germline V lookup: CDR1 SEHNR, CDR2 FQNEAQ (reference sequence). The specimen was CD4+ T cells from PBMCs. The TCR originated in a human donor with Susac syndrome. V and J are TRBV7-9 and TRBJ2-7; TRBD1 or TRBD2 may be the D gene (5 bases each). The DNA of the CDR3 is TGTGCCAGCAGCTTAGTCTGGGGGAGCACCTACGAGCAGTACTTC. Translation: CASSLVWGSTYEQYF.